This TCR beta chain comes out of a study of T cells after yellow fever vaccination. The wider study: Libraries from low-cell-number fractions were prepared with the SMART-Seq v4 Ultra Low Input RNA kit. General study results and limits: The booster response re-showed most primary clones: around 96% CD4, about 89% CD8.

With V trimmed by 5 bases and J by 6 bases, 4 bases remained unmatched. The germline V gene encodes CDR1 SGHTA and CDR2 FQGTGA. This CDR3 is 16 amino acids long. As TCR cDNA was made by 5'RACE template switching, a universal primer site and UMIs were added. TCRdb reprocessed the 5' RACE reads via MiXCR and lists one record per CDR3 protein. The data hold roughly 60,000 distinct CDR3 sequences, with about 6.6% observed a single time. In its sample, this clonotype was seen many times. Its antigen is not identified. The chain carries TRBV7-3 and TRBJ2-2, with 15 bases aligning to TRBD2. The sequence was obtained from a man aged 18 to 30 who received the YFV17D yellow fever vaccine. This material consisted of CD8+ T cells sorted from PBMCs, taken on the day of the first yellow fever vaccination. CDR3 protein: CASSRTSGGAPGELFF. The CDR3 region has the DNA TGTGCCAGCAGCAGGACTAGCGGGGGGGCCCCCGGGGAGCTGTTTTTT.